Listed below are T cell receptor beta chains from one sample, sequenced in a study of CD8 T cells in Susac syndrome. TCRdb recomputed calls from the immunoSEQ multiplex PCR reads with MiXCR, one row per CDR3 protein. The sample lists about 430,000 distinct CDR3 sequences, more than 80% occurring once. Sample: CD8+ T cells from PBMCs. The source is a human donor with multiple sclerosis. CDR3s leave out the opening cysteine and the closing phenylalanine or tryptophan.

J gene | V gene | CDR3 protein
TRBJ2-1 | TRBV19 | ASRLSAYNEQF
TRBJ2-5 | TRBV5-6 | ASSLGSGVAQETQY
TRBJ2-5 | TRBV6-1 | ASSPPAGTTQETQY
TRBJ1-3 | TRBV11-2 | ASSFWKRTDSGNTIY
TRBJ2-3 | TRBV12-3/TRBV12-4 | ASSFEKDITSTDTQY
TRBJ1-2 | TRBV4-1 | ASSQEIGYYGYT
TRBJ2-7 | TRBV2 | ASRLQVYEQY
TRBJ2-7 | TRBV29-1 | SVAPGRDQNYEQY
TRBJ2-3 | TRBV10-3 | AISESGSATDTQY
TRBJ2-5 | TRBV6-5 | ASSYSITLDQETQY
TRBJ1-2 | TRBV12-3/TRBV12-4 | ASSSRTRGVGGYT
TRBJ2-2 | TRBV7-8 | ASSRDRMNTGELF
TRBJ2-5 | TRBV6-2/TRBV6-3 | ASSYFAGGMETQY
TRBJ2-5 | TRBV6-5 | ASSSDRGLQETQY
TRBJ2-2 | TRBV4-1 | ASSLPAGGHTGELF
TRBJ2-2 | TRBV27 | ASSFGLAGAGELF
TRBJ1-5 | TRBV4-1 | ASSHGPAANQPQH
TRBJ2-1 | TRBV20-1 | SAREPPSRGGFNEQF
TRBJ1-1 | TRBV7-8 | ASSLVEPPNTEAF
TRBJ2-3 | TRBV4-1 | ASSQDRYRGTDTQY
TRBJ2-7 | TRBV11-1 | ASSTGGVEQY
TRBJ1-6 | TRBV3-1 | ASSQDPARSSYNSPLH
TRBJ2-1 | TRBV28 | ASSLGTHALDEQF
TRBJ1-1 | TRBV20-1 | SARARGPKGEAF
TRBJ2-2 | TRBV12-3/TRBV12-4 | ASKGLLNTGELF
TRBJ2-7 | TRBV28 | ASSDPGTVISEQY
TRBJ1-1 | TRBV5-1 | ASSLGPDSIYTEAF
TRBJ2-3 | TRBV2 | ASSGGDSTDTQY
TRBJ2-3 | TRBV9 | ASSVETSTDTQY